This T cell receptor (beta chain) was recovered during a study of blood T cell repertoires in COVID-19. Overall study context: The cDNA or gDNA used as material had been derived from T cells, B-cell-depleted T cells, or PBMCs.

As originally analysed: From reference gene primer amplification, estimates of nucleated cell counts were derived. Here immunoSEQ multiplex PCR was the method, and the copy in TCRdb shows in-frame clones only, minus some. Clonal size and the V and J genes are those of that table, whereas D and trimming came from the DNA. The repertoire holds 300,000 to 350,000 clones, with more than 90% as singletons. V lost 4 bases to trimming and J lost 3 bases; unmatched junction nucleotides: 3. The CDR3 sequence is 16 residues long. CDR1 and CDR2 from the germline V gene are SGHNT and YENEEA. This chain connects TRBV11-3 to TRBJ2-3, with TRBD2 identical over 14 bases. This clonotype originated in a woman younger than 45 who had been exposed to COVID-19. Specimen: PBMCs or T cells enriched from blood (not recorded which). CDR3 region: CASSSGLAGGTDTQYF. The DNA for the CDR3 is TGTGCCAGCAGCTCCGGACTAGCGGGAGGAACAGATACGCAGTATTTT.